The entry below gives a single TCR beta chain sequence along with its context. Its target is unknown. The second PCR ran about 6 to 11 cycles with a sample-barcoded 5' primer and J-beta primers. The template-switch adaptor was a 5' adaptor with 12 random nucleotides. It tagged each cDNA molecule. Each CDR3 protein gets one entry after TCRdb re-called the 5' RACE reads with MiXCR. The sample consists of about 1.4 million distinct CDR3 sequences, 45% to 70% of them appearing once. Germline V gene data show CDR1 as SEHNR and CDR2 as FQNEAQ (reference sequence). The V and J ends lost 4 bases and 6 bases respectively, with 20 bases between them. The CDR3 spans 16 residues. This sample is drawn from a study of blood T cells in healthy people across ages. Study results and caveats: Across samples, TCR beta diversity tracked strongly with naive T cell percentage.

Isolation of PBMCs gave at least 6.5 million cells per sample. The source is a man aged 18 to 30 in good health. Sequences were obtained from blood. V and J are TRBV7-9 and TRBJ2-3; possible D gene TRBD1, 6 bases. CDR3 nucleotide sequence: TGTGCCAGCAGCTCCCACCCGGGACAACGGCCCGATACGCAGTATTTT. Amino acid sequence: CASSSHPGQRPDTQYF.